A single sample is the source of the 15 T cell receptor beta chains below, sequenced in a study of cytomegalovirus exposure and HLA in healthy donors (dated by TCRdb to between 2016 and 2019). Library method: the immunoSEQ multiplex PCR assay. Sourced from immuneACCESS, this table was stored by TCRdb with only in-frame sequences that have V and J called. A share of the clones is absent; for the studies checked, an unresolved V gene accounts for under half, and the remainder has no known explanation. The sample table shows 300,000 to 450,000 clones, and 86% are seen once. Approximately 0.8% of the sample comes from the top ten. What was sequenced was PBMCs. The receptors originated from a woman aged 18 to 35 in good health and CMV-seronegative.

This CDR3 reads CASSARGEKLFF. In nucleotides, the CDR3 is TGTGCCAGCAGTGCCAGGGGGGAAAAACTGTTTTTT. V gene TRBV6-1 combines with J gene TRBJ1-4; 7 bases are shared with TRBD1. CDR1 MNHNS and CDR2 SASEGT come from the germline V gene. CDR3 length: 12 residues. V dropped 4 bases and J dropped 8; count of bases not matched to a gene: 1.

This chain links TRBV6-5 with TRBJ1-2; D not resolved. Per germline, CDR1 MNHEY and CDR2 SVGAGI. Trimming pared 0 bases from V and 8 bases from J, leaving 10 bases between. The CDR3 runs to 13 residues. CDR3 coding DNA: TGTGCCAGCAGTTACTCTACGGGAGGGGGCTACACCTTC. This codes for CASSYSTGGGYTF.

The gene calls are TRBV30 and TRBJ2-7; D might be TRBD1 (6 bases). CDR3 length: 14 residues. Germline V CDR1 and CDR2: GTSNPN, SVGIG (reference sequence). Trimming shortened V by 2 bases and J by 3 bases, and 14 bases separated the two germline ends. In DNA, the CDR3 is TGTGCCTGGAGTTCCGGGACATCCGACTACGAGCAGTACTTC. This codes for CAWSSGTSDYEQYF.

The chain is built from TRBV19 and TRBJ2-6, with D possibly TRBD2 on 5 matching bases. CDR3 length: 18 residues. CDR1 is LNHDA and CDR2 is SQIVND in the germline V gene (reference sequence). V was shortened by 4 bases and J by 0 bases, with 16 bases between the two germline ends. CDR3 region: CASSNREVGLSGANVLTF. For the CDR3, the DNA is TGTGCCAGTAGTAACCGGGAAGTAGGCCTCTCTGGGGCCAACGTCCTGACTTTC.

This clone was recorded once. The CDR3 loop is CASRPPSGLQKQFF. The CDR3 DNA follows: TGTGCCAGCAGGCCACCTAGCGGGCTCCAGAAGCAGTTCTTC. The chain couples TRBV28 to TRBJ2-1; 8 bases are a match to TRBD2. The V and J ends lost 6 bases and 11 bases, in that order; junction bases with no gene match: 12. This CDR3 region has 14 residues. Germline assignment: CDR1 MDHEN and CDR2 SYDVKM.

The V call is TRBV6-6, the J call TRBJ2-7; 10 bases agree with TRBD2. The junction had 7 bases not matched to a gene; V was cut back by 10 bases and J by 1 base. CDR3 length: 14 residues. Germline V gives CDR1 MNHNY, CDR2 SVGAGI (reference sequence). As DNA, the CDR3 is TGTGCCATCGCCGAGACTAGCGGGTCCTACGAGCAGTACTTC. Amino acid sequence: CAIAETSGSYEQYF.

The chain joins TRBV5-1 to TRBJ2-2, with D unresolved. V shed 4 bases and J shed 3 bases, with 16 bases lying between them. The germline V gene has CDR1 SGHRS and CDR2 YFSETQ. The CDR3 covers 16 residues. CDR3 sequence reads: CASSVTLSRDTGELFF. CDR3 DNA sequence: TGCGCCAGCAGCGTGACGTTGTCTCGGGACACCGGGGAGCTGTTTTTT.

For the CDR3, the DNA is TGTGCCAGCAGTGAAACCTTCGGGATTCGGACCGGGGAGCTGTTTTTT. It yields the protein CASSETFGIRTGELFF. The rearrangement joins TRBV6-1 to TRBJ2-2; perhaps TRBD2 as D (5 bases). Germline V gene data show CDR1 as MNHNS and CDR2 as SASEGT. The CDR3 consists of 16 residues. Trimming removed 2 bases from V and 5 bases from J, with 15 bases in between.

The CDR3 DNA sequence: TGTGCCAGCAGTGAAATTGGGGAGGCAGGAAATGGCTACACCTTC. Its protein product is CASSEIGEAGNGYTF. V is TRBV6-1 and J is TRBJ1-2; D gene uncertain. V lost 2 bases and J lost 6, with 16 bases in between. The germline gives CDR1 MNHNS, CDR2 SASEGT. This CDR3 spans 15 amino acids.

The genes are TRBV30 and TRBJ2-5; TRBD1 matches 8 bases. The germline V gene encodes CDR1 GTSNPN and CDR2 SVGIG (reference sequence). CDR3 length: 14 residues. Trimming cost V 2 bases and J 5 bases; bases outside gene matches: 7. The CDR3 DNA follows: TGTGCCTGGAGTAACAGGGGGACGGCCGAGACCCAGTACTTC. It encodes CAWSNRGTAETQYF.

CDR3 sequence (DNA): TGTGCCAGCTCGCTGGTTTTCCTGGACAGCCTCTCCTACGAGCAGTACTTC. Its translation is CASSLVFLDSLSYEQYF. The chain has TRBV4-2 and TRBJ2-7; TRBD1 is a possible D gene (6 bases). This CDR3 is built from 17 residues. Trimming pared 8 bases from V and 0 bases from J, leaving 23 bases between. Germline V gene sequence: CDR1 LGHNA, CDR2 YNFKEQ.

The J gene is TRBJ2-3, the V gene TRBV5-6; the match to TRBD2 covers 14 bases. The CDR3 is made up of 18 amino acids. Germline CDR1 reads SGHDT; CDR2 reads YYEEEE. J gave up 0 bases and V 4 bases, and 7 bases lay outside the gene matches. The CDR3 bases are TGTGCCAGCAGCCCGACTAGCGGGAGGGGTGCTAGCACAGATACGCAGTATTTT. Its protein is CASSPTSGRGASTDTQYF.

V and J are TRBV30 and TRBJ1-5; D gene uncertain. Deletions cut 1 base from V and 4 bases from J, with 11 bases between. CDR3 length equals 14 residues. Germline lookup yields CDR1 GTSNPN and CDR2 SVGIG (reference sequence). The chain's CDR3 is CAWSADGGNQPQHF. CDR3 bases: TGTGCCTGGAGTGCGGACGGAGGGAATCAGCCCCAGCATTTT.

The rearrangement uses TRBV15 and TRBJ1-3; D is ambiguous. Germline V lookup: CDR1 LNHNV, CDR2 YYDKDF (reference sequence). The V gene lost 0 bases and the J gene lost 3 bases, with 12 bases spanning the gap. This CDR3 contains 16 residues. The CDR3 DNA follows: TGTGCCACCAGCAGAGATACTGATACTGGTGGAAACACCATATATTTT. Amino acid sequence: CATSRDTDTGGNTIYF.

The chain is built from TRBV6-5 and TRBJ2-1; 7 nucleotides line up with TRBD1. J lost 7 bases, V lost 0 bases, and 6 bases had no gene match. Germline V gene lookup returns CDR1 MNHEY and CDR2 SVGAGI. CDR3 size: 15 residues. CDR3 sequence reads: CASSYSGQPTNEQFF. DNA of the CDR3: TGTGCCAGCAGTTACTCGGGACAGCCGACGAATGAGCAGTTCTTC.